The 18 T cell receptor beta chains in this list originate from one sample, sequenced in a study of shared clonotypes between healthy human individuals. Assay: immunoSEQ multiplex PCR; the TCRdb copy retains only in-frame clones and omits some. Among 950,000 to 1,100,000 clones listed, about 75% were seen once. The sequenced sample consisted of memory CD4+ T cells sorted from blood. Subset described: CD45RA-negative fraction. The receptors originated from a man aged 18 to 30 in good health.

The CDR3 is CASSDPGRGPGANVLTF. The DNA for the CDR3 is TGCGCCAGCAGTGACCCCGGCAGGGGGCCTGGGGCCAACGTCCTGACTTTC. The rearrangement uses TRBV10-2 and TRBJ2-6; 8 bases map to TRBD1. Germline CDR1 reads WSHSY; CDR2 reads SAAADI. The CDR3 totals 17 residues. The V gene end was trimmed by 3 bases and the J gene end by 2 bases; junction bases not matched to a gene: 6.

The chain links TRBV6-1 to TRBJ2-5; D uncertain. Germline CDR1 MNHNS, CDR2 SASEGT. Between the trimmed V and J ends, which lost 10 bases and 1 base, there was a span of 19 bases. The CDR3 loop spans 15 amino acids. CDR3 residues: CATLPLVAAQETQYF. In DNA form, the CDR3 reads TGTGCCACCCTGCCTTTGGTGGCGGCCCAAGAGACCCAGTACTTC.

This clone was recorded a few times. CDR3 nucleotides: TGTGCCTGGAGTGGAGCGAGAGGGAGTTGGTACGAGCAGTACTTC. It translates to CAWSGARGSWYEQYF. The chain couples TRBV30 to TRBJ2-7; a possible D gene is TRBD2 (5 bases). Trimming took 1 base from V and 4 from J, leaving 17 bases between them. The germline V gene encodes CDR1 GTSNPN and CDR2 SVGIG (reference sequence). The CDR3 consists of 15 residues.

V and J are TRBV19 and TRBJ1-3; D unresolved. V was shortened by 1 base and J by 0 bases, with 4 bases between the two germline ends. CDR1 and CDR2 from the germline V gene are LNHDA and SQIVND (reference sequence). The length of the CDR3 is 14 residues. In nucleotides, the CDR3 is TGTGCCAGTAGTATAGGCGGCTCTGGAAACACCATATATTTT. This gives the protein CASSIGGSGNTIYF.

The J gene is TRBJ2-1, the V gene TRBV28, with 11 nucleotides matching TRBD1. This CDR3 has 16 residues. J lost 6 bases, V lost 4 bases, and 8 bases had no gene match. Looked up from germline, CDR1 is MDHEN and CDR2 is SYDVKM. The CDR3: CASSSRTGGTFNEQFF. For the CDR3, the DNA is TGTGCCAGCAGTTCTCGGACAGGGGGCACTTTCAATGAGCAGTTCTTC. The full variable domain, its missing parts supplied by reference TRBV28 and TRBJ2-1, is DVKVTQSSRYLVKRTGEKVFLECVQDMDHENMFWYRQDPGLGLRLIYFSYDVKMKEKGDIPEGYSVSREKKERFSLILESASTNQTSMYLCASSSRTGGTFNEQFFGPGTRLTVL.

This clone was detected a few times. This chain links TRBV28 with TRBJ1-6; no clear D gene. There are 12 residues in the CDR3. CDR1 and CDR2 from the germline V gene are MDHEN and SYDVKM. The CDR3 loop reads CAETDGNSPLHF. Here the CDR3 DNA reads TGTGCGGAAACCGACGGGAATTCACCCCTCCACTTT.

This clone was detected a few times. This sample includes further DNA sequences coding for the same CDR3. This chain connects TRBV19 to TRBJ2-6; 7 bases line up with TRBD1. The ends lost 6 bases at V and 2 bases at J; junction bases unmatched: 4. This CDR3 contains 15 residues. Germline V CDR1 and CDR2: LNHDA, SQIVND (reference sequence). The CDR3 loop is CASSGDRAGANVLTF. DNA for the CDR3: TGTGCCAGTAGCGGAGACAGGGCTGGGGCCAACGTCCTGACTTTC.

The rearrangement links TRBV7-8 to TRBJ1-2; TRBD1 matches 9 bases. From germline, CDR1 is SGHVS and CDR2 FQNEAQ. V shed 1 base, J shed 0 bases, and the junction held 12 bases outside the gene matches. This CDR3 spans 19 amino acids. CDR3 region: CASSLVVVGQGSSNYGYTF. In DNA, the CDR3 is TGTGCCAGCAGCTTAGTGGTTGTGGGACAGGGCTCTTCTAACTATGGCTACACCTTC.

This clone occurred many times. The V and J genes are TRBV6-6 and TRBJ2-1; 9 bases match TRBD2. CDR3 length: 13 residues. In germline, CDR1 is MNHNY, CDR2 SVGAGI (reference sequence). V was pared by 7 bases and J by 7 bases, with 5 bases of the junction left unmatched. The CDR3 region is CASTLAGTNEQFF. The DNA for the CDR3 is TGTGCCAGCACCCTAGCGGGAACGAATGAGCAGTTCTTC.

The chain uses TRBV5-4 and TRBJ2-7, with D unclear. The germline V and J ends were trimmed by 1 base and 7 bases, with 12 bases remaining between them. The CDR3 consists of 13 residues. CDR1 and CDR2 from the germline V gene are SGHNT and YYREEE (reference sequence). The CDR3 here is CASSLNSLGEQYF. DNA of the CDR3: TGTGCCAGCAGCTTGAACAGTCTGGGGGAGCAGTACTTC.

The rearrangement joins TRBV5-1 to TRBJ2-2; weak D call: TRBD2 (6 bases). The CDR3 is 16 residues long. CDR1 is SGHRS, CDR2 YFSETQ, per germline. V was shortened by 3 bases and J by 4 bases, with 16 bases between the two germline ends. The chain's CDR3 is CASSSGKSTSTGELFF. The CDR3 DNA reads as TGCGCCAGCAGCTCGGGGAAATCGACTAGCACCGGGGAGCTGTTTTTT.

The CDR3 DNA reads as TGTGCCAGCCACGAGTGGGGCCTGGGTCAAGAGACCCAGTACTTC. Amino acid sequence: CASHEWGLGQETQYF. The gene calls are TRBV28 and TRBJ2-5, with a tentative D call TRBD1 (5 bases). The CDR3 has 15 amino acids. The V gene's germline CDR1 is MDHEN and CDR2 SYDVKM. The V gene lost 8 bases and the J gene lost 2 bases, with 18 bases spanning the gap.

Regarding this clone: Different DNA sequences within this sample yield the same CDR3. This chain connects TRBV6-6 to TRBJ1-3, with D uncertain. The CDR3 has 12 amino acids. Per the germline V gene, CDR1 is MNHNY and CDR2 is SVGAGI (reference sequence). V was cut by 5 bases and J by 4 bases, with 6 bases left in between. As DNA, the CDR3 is TGTGCCAGCAGTCCACAGGGAAACACCATATATTTT. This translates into CASSPQGNTIYF.

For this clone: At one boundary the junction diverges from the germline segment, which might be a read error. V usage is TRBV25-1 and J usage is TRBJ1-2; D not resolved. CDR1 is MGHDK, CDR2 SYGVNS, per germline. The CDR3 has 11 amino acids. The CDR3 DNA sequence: TGTGCCAGCGCTTTCTTCTATGACTACACCTTC. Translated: CASAFFYDYTF.

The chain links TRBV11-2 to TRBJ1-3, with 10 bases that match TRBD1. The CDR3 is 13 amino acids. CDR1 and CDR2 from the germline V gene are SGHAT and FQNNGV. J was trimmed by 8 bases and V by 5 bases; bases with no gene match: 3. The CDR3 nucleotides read TGTGCCAGCAGCGCGGACAGGGGGGACACCATATATTTT. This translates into CASSADRGDTIYF. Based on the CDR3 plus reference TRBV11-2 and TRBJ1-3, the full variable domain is EAGVAQSPRYKIIEKRQSVAFWCNPISGHATLYWYQQILGQGPKLLIQFQNNGVVDDSQLPKDRFSAERLKGVDSTLKIQPAKLEDSAVYLCASSADRGDTIYFGEGSWLTVV.

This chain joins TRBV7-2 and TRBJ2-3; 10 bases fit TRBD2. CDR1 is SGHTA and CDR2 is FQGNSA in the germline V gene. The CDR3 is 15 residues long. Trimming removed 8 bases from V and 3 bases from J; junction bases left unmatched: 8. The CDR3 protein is CASRPSGRATDTQYF. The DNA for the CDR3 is TGTGCCAGCCGGCCGAGCGGGAGGGCAACAGATACGCAGTATTTT.

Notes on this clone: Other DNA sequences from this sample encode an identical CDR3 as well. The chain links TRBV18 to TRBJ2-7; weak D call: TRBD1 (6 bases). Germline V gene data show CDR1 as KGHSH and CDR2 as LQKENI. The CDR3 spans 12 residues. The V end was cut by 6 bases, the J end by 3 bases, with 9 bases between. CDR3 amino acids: CASSQQGYEQYF. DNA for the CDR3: TGTGCCAGCTCGCAACAGGGCTACGAGCAGTACTTC.

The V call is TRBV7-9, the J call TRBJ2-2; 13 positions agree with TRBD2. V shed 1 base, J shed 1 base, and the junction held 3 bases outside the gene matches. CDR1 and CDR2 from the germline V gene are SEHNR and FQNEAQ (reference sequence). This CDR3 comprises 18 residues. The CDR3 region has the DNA TGTGCCAGCAGCTTAGAACTAGCGGGAGGGAAGAACACCGGGGAGCTGTTTTTT. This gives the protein CASSLELAGGKNTGELFF.